Reported below is one T cell receptor beta chain. These data originate in a study of patients and donors after allogeneic stem cell transplantation. MiXCR, run by TCRdb on the RT-PCR reads, gives a single entry per CDR3 protein. The sample has 150,000 to 200,000 distinct CDR3 sequences; around 28% are singletons. Sequencing was done on a sample of blood, either unsorted or a sorted T cell fraction (not recorded which). The receptor was derived from a human donor who was either an allogeneic HSCT recipient or a stem cell or donor lymphocyte infusion donor (not recorded which). It is not recorded whose cells these are; they may come from a transplant donor.

The CDR3 DNA is TGCAGTGCTATAGCGGGAGGGCGGGATAGTGAGCAGTTCTTC. Protein sequence: CSAIAGGRDSEQFF. V and J are TRBV20-1 and TRBJ2-1; 11 bases agree with TRBD2. The germline gives CDR1 DFQATT, CDR2 SNEGSKA (reference sequence). V gave up 4 bases and J gave up 9 bases; unmatched junction bases: 8. The CDR3 runs to 14 residues.